Listed below are T cell receptor beta chains from one sample, sequenced in a study of T cell repertoires in cytomegalovirus infection. TCRdb reprocessed the reads with MiXCR, giving one entry per CDR3 protein. Here the sample spans a few hundred thousand distinct CDR3 sequences, about 15% being singletons. Sequenced input: CD8+ T cells from PBMCs. The receptors derive from a human donor in good health (CMV status not recorded). Some clones in this sample may be carry-over from other donors' samples. The conserved cysteine and the conserved F or W are not part of the CDR3 here. A D gene is named only where the DNA matches it firmly.

length: 12; D: TRBD1; J: TRBJ2-1; V: TRBV12-5; CDR3: ASGLEGAANEQF
length: 15; D: TRBD2; J: TRBJ2-7; V: TRBV7-8; CDR3: ASSSPHSSGSSYEQY
length: 16; D: TRBD2; J: TRBJ2-1; V: TRBV2; CDR3: ASSSGTSGGGFLNEQF
length: 11; D: -; J: TRBJ2-7; V: TRBV28; CDR3: ASRSVRHYEQY
length: 12; D: TRBD1; J: TRBJ2-1; V: TRBV24-1; CDR3: ATSDHFPGTGQF
length: 18; D: TRBD2; J: TRBJ2-1; V: TRBV24-1; CDR3: ATSDSQLAGGRSSYNEQF
length: 12; D: -; J: TRBJ2-5; V: TRBV7-6; CDR3: ASSFARAQETQY
length: 12; D: -; J: TRBJ1-5; V: TRBV6-2/TRBV6-3; CDR3: ASSYSGSRQPQH
length: 10; D: -; J: TRBJ1-2; V: TRBV7-9; CDR3: ASRSSDYGYT
length: 12; D: -; J: TRBJ1-1; V: TRBV28; CDR3: ASSLGDMNTEAF
length: 12; D: -; J: TRBJ2-7; V: TRBV12-3/TRBV12-4; CDR3: ASSFSGGGDEQY
length: 15; D: TRBD2; J: TRBJ2-3; V: TRBV6-2/TRBV6-3; CDR3: ASSYPGLAGPTDTQY
length: 9; D: -; J: TRBJ1-4; V: TRBV29-1; CDR3: SVEGREKLF
length: 13; D: -; J: TRBJ2-5; V: TRBV11-2; CDR3: ASSPRLWAEETQY
length: 15; D: -; J: TRBJ1-1; V: TRBV6-2/TRBV6-3; CDR3: ASSYKGAKRMNTEAF
length: 13; D: -; J: TRBJ2-1; V: TRBV29-1; CDR3: SVTRFGDPNHEQF
length: 9; D: -; J: TRBJ2-7; V: TRBV6-5; CDR3: AAGDSYEQY
length: 14; D: TRBD2; J: TRBJ2-1; V: TRBV28; CDR3: ASSKRTSGYHNEQF
length: 16; D: TRBD1; J: TRBJ2-5; V: TRBV28; CDR3: ASSLSQFRGIGRETQY
length: 12; D: -; J: TRBJ1-1; V: TRBV6-6; CDR3: ASSYRQVNTEAF
length: 11; D: -; J: TRBJ2-2; V: TRBV6-5; CDR3: ASSSVNTGELF
length: 10; D: TRBD1; J: TRBJ1-2; V: TRBV7-9; CDR3: ASSTGTEGYT
length: 15; D: TRBD2; J: TRBJ2-3; V: TRBV14; CDR3: ASSQVRLAGGTDTQY
length: 15; D: -; J: TRBJ2-3; V: TRBV7-9; CDR3: ASSSIHSGIETDTQY